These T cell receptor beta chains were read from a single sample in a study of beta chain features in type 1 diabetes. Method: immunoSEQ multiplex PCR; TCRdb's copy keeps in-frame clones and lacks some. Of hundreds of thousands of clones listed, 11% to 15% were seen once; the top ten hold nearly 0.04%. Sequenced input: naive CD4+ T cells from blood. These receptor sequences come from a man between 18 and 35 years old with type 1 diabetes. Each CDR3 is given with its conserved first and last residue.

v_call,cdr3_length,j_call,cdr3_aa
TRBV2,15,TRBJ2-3,CASSVLAGSPDTQYF
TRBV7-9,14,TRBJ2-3,CASSSRGLTDTQYF
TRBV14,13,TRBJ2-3,CASSLGLAGGQYF
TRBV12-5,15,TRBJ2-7,CASGLLGQGRYEQYF
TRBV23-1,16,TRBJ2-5,CASSQSRRQGQETQYF
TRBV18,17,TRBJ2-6,CASSQGVPLSGANVLTF
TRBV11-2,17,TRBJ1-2,CASSFFLGQGKAEGYTF
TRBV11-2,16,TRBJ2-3,CASSKIAGGGTDTQYF
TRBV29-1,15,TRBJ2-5,CSVAPSGGAGETQYF
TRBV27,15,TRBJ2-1,CASSLRQGGYNEQFF
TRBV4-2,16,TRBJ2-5,CASSQDRGQTQETQYF
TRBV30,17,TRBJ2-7,CAWSAPWTGLKSYEQYF
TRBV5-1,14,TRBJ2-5,CASSLASEGETQYF
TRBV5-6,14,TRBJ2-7,CASSPLRTGVEQYF
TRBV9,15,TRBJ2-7,CASSETQTSSYEQYF
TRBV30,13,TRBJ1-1,CAWRSQENTEAFF
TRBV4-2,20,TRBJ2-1,CASSQGGLAGGPHGDNEQFF
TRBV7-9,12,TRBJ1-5,CASSLGVQPQHF
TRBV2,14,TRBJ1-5,CASSGDRGQQPQHF
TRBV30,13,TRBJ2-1,CAWGTSPGNEQFF
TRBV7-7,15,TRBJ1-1,CASSLAGHLNTEAFF
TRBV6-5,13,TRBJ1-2,CASSPRDREGYTF
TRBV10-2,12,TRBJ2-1,CASSESRVEQFF
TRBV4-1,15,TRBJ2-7,CASSQGGGSSYEQYF
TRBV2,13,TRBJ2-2,CASGDRGGGELFF
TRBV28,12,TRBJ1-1,CASSFRSRGAFF
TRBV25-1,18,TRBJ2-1,CASNPRSGSQSSYNEQFF
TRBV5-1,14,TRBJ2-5,CASSIPGPYETQYF
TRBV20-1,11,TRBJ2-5,CSAWGQETQYF
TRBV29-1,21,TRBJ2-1,CSVEEFLWLAGGLISYNEQFF
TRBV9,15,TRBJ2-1,CASSSGHGTNMYRFF
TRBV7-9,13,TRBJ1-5,CASSLEEHQPQHF
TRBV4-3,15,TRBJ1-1,CASSQGQGRSAEAFF
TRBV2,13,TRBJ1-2,CASSGESVDGYTF
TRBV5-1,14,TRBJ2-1,CASSLASSYNEQFF
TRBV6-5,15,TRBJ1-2,CASSYSTGRDYGYTF
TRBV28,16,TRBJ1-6,CASSFKAGTHNSPLHF
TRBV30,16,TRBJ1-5,CAWSVTRGQPYQPQHF
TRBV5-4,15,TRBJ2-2,CASSSAFANTGELFF
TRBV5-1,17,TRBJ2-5,CASGRGDSGVIRETQYF
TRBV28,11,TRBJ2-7,CASSLVREQYF
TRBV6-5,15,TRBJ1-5,CASSYGGIGNQPQHF
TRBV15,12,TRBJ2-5,CATRRRGETQYF
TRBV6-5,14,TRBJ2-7,CASSWTGTTYEQYF
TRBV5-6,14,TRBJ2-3,CASSYSVSTDTQYF
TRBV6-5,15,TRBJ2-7,CASSYSTGGGYEQYF
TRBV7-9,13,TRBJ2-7,CASSSPSAYEQYF